This T cell receptor beta chain is drawn from a study of T cells in women clearing cervical HPV infection. Study-wide background: Donors had HPV16-related CIN3 or worse; 2 had invasive cancer. Cases' blood sampling followed lesion detection by median around 150 days (90 to 200). Study outcomes and limitations: Richness plus V gene abundances separated cases from controls with AUC less than 0.9.

TCRdb's table, derived via immunoSEQ multiplex PCR, lists solely in-frame clones and lacks some. The repertoire shows about 40,000 clones; the top ten hold 7.6%. The CDR3 extends over 15 amino acids. The ends lost 4 bases at V and 4 bases at J; junction bases unmatched: 7. Germline CDR1 is SNHLY and CDR2 is FYNNEI. Worth noting for this clone: Its target is unknown. The read terminates 3 residues ahead of where the CDR3 ends, so the germline J gene completes it.

Prevalent HPV16 infections were excluded; only incident single HPV16 infections included. This rearrangement joins TRBV2 to TRBJ2-3, with 8 bases fitting TRBD2. This TCR derives from a woman aged 18 to 75 with a cervical HPV16 infection that either progressed to CIN3+ or cleared (not recorded which). Sequences were obtained from blood buffy coat. CDR3 residues: CASSAPSGLADTQYF. The DNA read from the CDR3 is TGTGCCAGCAGTGCCCCTAGCGGGTTGGCAGATACG. The variable domain in full, completed from reference TRBV2 and TRBJ2-3, reads EPEVTQTPSHQVTQMGQEVILRCVPISNHLYFYWYRQILGQKVEFLVSFYNNEISEKSEIFDDQFSVERPDGSNFTLKIRSTKLEDSAMYFCASSAPSGLADTQYFGPGTRLTVL.